The TCR beta chain under discussion was sequenced for a study of T cells in Graves' hyperthyroidism and ophthalmopathy. General observations from the study: Most thyroid clonotypes expanded above 0.001 were also detected in blood.

In its sample, this clonotype was seen many times. Its antigen is undetermined. The V gene's germline CDR1 is MDHEN and CDR2 SYDVKM. V gave up 2 bases and J gave up 5 bases, with 12 bases separating them. The CDR3 sequence is 14 residues long. Graves' hyperthyroidism without ophthalmopathy progression within 18 months was termed stable. Diagnoses used clinical symptoms, serum thyroxine and TRAb, thyroid ultrasound and orbital computed tomography. Fresh peripheral blood, approximately 10 ml, was the source of the PBMCs. TCR beta CDR3 region amplification was performed from RNA transcripts. An initial round of RT-PCR targeting the TCR CDR3 relied on the HTBI primer set. TCRdb redid the calling of the multiplex PCR reads with MiXCR, one entry per CDR3 protein. This sample has around 620,000 distinct CDR3 sequences, with 15% to 20% found just once.

The receptor's source is a woman aged 25 to 45 with Graves' hyperthyroidism. The specimen was blood. This chain uses TRBV28 with TRBJ1-2; D not resolved. CDR3 DNA sequence: TGTGCCAGCAGTTTAGTGTCGGTCCCGTATGGCTACACCTTC. Translated: CASSLVSVPYGYTF.